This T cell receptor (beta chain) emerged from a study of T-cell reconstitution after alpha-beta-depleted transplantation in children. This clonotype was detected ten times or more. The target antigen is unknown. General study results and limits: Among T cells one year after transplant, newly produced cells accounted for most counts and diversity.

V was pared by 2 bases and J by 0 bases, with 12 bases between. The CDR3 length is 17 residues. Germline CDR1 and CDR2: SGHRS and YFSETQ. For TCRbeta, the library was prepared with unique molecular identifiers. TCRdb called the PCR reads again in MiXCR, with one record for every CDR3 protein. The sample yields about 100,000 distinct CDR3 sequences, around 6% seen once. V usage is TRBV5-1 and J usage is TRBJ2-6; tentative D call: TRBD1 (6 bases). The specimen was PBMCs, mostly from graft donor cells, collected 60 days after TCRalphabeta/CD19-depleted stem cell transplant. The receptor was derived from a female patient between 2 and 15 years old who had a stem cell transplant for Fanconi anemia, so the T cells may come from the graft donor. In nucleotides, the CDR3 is TGCGCCAGCAGCTTTCAGGGGATCTACTCTGGGGCCAACGTCCTGACTTTC. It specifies CASSFQGIYSGANVLTF. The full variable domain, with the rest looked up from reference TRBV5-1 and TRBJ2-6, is KAGVTQTPRYLIKTRGQQVTLSCSPISGHRSVSWYQQTPGQGLQFLFEYFSETQRNKGNFPGRFSGRQFSNSRSEMNVSTLELGDSALYLCASSFQGIYSGANVLTFGAGSRLTVL.